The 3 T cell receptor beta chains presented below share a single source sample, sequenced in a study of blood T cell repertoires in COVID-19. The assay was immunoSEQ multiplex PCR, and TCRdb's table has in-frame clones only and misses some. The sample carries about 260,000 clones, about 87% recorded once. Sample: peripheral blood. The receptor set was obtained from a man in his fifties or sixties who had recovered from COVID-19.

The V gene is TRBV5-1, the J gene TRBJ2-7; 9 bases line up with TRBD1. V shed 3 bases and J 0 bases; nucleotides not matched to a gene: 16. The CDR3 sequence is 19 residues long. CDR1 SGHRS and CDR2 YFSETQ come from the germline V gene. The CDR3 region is CASSSSLGDRDSSSYEQYF. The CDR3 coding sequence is TGCGCCAGCAGCTCTTCTTTGGGGGACAGGGACAGCTCCTCCTACGAGCAGTACTTC.

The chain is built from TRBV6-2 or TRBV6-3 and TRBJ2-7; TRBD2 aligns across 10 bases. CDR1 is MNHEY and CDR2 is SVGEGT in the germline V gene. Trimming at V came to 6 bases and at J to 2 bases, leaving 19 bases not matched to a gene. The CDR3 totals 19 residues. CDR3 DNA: TGTGCCAGCAGCTCCCCTTTAGCGGGGGGTCTTCATAAAGCCTACGAGCAGTACTTC. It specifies CASSSPLAGGLHKAYEQYF.

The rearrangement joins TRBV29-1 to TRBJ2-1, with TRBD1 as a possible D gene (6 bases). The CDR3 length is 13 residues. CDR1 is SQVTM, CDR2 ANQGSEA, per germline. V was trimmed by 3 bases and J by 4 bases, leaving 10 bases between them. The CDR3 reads CSVDRGDYNEQFF. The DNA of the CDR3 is TGCAGCGTTGACAGGGGTGATTACAATGAGCAGTTCTTC.